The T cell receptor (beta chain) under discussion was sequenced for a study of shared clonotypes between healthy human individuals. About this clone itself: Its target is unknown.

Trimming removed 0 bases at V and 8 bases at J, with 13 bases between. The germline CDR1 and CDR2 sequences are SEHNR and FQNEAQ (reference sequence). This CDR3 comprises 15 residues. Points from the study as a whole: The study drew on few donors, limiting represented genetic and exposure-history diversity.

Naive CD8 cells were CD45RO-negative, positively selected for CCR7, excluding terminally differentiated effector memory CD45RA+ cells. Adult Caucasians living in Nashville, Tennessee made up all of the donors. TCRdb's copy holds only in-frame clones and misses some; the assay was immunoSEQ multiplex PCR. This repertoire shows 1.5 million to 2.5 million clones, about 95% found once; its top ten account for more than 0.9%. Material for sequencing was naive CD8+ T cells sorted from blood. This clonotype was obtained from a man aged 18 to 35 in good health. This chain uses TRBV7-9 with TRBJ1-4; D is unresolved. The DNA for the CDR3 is TGTGCCAGCAGCTTAGCTCGGGGAGGTCACGAAAAACTGTTTTTT. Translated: CASSLARGGHEKLFF.